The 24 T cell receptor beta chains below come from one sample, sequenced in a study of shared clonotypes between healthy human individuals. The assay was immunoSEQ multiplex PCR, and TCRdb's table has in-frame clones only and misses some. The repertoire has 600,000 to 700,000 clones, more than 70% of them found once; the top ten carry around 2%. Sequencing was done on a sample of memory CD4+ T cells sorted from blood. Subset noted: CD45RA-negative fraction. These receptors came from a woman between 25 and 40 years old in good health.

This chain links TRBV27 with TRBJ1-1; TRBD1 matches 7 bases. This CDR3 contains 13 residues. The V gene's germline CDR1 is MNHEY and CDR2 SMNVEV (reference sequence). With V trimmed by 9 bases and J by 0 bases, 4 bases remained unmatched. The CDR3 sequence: CASSQGLNTEAFF. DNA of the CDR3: TGTGCCAGTTCACAGGGGTTGAACACTGAAGCTTTCTTT.

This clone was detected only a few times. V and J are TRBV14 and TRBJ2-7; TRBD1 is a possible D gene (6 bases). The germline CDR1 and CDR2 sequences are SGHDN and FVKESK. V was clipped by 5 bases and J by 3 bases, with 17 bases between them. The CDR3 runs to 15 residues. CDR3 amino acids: CASSTQGRGFYEQYF. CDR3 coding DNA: TGTGCCAGCAGCACCCAGGGCAGGGGATTCTACGAGCAGTACTTC. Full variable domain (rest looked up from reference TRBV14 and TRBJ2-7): EAGVTQFPSHSVIEKGQTVTLRCDPISGHDNLYWYRRVMGKEIKFLLHFVKESKQDESGMPNNRFLAERTGGTYSTLKVQPAELEDSGVYFCASSTQGRGFYEQYFGPGTRLTVT.

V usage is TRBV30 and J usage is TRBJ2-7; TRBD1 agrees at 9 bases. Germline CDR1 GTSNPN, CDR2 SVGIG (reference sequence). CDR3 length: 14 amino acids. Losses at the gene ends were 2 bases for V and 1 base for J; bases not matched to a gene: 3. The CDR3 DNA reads TGTGCCTGGAGTTCGGGACAGGGATCCTACGAGCAGTACTTC. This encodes CAWSSGQGSYEQYF.

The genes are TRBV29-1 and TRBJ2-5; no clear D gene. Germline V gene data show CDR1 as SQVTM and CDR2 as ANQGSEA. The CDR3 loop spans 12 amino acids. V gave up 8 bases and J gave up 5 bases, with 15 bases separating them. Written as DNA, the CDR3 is TGCAGCTCCAGTACCTTATCGGAGACCCAGTACTTC. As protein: CSSSTLSETQYF.

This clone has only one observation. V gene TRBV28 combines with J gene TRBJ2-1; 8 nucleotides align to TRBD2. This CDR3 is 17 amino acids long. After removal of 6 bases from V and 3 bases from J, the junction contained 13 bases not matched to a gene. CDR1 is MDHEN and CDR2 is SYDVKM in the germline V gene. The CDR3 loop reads CASSLLSGGDYYNEQFF. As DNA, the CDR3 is TGTGCCAGCAGCCTACTATCGGGGGGGGACTACTACAATGAGCAGTTCTTC.

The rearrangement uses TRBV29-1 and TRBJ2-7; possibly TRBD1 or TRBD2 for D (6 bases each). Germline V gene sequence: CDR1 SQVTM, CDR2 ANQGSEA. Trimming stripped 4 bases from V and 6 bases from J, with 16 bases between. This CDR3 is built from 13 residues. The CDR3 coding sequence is TGCAGCGTTGTTTCCGGGGGCCCTATCGAGCAGTACTTC. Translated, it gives CSVVSGGPIEQYF.

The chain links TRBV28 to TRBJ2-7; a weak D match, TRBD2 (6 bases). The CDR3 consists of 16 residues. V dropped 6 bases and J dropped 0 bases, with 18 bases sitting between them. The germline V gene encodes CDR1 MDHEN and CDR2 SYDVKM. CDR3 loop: CASSLPRLGGSYEQYF. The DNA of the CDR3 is TGTGCCAGCAGCCTACCCCGGTTGGGGGGCTCCTACGAGCAGTACTTC.

This CDR3 is CASSYPRRNSNQPQHF. The CDR3 nucleotides read TGTGCCAGCAGTTACCCCCGACGGAATAGCAATCAGCCCCAGCATTTT. The chain links TRBV28 to TRBJ1-5; D uncertain. This CDR3 region has 16 residues. The V end was cut by 4 bases, the J end by 0 bases, with 13 bases between. Per the germline V gene, CDR1 is MDHEN and CDR2 is SYDVKM.

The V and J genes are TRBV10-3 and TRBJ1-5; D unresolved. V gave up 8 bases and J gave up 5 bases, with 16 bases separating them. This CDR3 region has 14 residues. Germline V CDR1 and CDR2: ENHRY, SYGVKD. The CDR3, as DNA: TGTGCCATCGGATCAACAGCCATGGATCAGCCCCAGCATTTT. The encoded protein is CAIGSTAMDQPQHF.

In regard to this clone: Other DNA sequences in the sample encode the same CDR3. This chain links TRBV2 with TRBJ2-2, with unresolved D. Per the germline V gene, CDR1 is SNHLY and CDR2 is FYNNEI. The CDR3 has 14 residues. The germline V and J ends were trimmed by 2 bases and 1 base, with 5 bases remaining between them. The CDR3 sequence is CASSEIRNTGELFF. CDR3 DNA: TGTGCCAGCAGTGAAATTCGGAACACCGGGGAGCTGTTTTTT.

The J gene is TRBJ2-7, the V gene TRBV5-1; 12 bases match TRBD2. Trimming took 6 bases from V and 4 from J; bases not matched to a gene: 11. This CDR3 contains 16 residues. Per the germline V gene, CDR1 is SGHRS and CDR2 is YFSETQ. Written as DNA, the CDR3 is TGCGCCAGCACCCCCGGGGGACTAGCGGGTGAATACGAGCAGTACTTC. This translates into CASTPGGLAGEYEQYF.

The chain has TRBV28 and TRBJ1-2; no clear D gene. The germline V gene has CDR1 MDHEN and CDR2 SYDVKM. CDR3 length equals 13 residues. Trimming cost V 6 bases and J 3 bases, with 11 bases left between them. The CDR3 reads CASSLDGYYGYTF. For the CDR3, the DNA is TGTGCCAGCAGCCTGGACGGCTACTATGGCTACACCTTC.

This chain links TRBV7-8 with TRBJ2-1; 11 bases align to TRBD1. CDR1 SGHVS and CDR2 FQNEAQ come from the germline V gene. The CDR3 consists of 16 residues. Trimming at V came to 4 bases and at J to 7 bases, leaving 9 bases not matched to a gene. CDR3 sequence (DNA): TGTGCCAGCAGCTGGACAGGGGGCGGCGTCGGGAATGAGCAGTTCTTC. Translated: CASSWTGGGVGNEQFF.

The CDR3 is CASSPQGARNEKLFF. In DNA, the CDR3 is TGCGCCAGCAGCCCCCAGGGGGCCCGTAATGAAAAACTGTTTTTT. The chain employs TRBV4-1 and TRBJ1-4; 8 positions match TRBD1. The CDR3 has 15 amino acids. Germline CDR1 and CDR2: MGHRA and YSYEKL. Trimming cost V 4 bases and J 4 bases; bases outside gene matches: 5.

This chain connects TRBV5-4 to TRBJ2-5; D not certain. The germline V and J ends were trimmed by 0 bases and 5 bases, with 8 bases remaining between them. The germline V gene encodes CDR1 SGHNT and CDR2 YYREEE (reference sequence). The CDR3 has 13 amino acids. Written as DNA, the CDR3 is TGTGCCAGCAGCTTGGTAACCGGCGAGACCCAGTACTTC. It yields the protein CASSLVTGETQYF.

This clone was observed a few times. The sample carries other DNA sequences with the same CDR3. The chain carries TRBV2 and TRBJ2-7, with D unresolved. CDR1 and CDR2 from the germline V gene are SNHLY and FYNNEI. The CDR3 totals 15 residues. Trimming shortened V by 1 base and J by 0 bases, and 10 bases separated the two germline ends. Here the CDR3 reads CASSEGQPVSYEQYF. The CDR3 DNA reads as TGTGCCAGCAGTGAAGGGCAGCCAGTCTCCTACGAGCAGTACTTC.

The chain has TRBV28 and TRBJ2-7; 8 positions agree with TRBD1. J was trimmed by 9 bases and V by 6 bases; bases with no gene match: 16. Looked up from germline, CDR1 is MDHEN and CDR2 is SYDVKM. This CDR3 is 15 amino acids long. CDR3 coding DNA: TGTGCCAGCAGCCCACGGGACAGGCCTTTGTTTGGGCAGTACTTC. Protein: CASSPRDRPLFGQYF.

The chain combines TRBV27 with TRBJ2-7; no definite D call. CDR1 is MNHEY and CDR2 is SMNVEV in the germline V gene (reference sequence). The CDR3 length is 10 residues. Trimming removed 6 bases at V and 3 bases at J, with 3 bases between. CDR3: CASSDYEQYF. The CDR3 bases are TGTGCCAGCAGCGACTACGAGCAGTACTTC.

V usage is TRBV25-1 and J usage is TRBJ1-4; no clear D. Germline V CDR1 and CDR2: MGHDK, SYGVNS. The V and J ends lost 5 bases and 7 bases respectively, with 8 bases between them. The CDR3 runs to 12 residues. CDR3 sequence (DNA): TGTGCCAGCAGTAGGGTTGGTGAAAAACTGTTTTTT. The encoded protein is CASSRVGEKLFF.

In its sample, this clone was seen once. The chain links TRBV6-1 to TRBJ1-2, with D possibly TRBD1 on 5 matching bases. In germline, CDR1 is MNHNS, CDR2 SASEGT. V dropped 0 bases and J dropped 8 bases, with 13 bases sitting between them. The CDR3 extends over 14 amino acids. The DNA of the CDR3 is TGTGCCAGCAGTGAAGCGGGAGACAGAGGGGGCTACACCTTC. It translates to CASSEAGDRGGYTF.

This CDR3 reads CAISEGSLIGNEQFF. DNA for the CDR3: TGTGCCATCAGCGAAGGGAGCCTCATAGGGAATGAGCAGTTCTTC. The chain recombines TRBV10-3 with TRBJ2-1; D might be TRBD2 (5 bases). The CDR3 loop spans 15 amino acids. V was shortened by 6 bases and J by 7 bases, with 19 bases between the two germline ends. Germline V CDR1 and CDR2: ENHRY, SYGVKD.

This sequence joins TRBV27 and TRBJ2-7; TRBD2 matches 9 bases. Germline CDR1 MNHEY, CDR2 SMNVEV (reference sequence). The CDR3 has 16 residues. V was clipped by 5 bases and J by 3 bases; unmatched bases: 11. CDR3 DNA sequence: TGTGCCAGCAGTGATAAGGGATCAGCGGGAGGCTACGAGCAGTACTTC. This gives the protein CASSDKGSAGGYEQYF.

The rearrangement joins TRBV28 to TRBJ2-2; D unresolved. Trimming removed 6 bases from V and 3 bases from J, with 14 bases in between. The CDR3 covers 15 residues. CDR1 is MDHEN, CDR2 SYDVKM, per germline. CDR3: CASRRDLPDTGELFF. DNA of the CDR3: TGTGCCAGCAGACGCGACCTACCGGACACCGGGGAGCTGTTTTTT.

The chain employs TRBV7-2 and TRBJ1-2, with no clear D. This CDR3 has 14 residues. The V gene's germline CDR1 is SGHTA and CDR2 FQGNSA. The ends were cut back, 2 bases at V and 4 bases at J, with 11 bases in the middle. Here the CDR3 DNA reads TGTGCCAGCAGCTTAACCCCCGGGCTCTATGGCTACACCTTC. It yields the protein CASSLTPGLYGYTF.